A single T cell receptor beta chain is shown here with its context. It has no known antigen specificity. No quality values exist for individual bases; no much larger clone is one base distant. The receptor library was made with 5' RACE. The sequencer was an Illumina HiSeq 2500. A second PCR of about 6 to 11 cycles was performed with a sample-barcoded 5' primer and a J-beta primer mix. A template-switch 5' adaptor carrying 12 random nucleotides introduced a unique molecular identifier onto each TCR beta cDNA molecule. Each sample yielded at least 2.5 million CDR3-containing paired-end reads. First-strand cDNA synthesis was performed from all RNA using the Mint cDNA synthesis kit, with priming by a TRBC-specific oligonucleotide. Following uracil-DNA glycosylase treatment, all cDNA underwent a first 18-cycle PCR with the universal primers M1SS and BC2_uni_R. The paper's data handling went like this. For normalization, 1 million high-quality reads, each with a distinct molecular identifier, were randomly selected from each sample. Instead of being binned into consensus sequences, reads with shared molecular identifiers were discarded. MiTCR, run with a Q25 quality threshold and the strictest error-elimination algorithm, handled CDR3 identification, clonotype clustering and error correction. A nonparametric unseen species model with Euler transformation was used to estimate lower-bound total TCR beta diversity. Clones were called with MiXCR by TCRdb after fastp trimmed the public reads at Q25, and only in-frame beta chains were retained. Each entry is one CDR3 protein sequence, shown with its most common DNA and genes. TCRdb, rather than the study authors, made the V and J calls. This sample is represented by around 940,000 distinct CDR3 sequences; around 54% of them were singletons. 20% to 25% of the sample goes to the ten largest clones.

This specimen comes from a study of blood T cells in healthy people across ages (dated by TCRdb to between 2015 and 2016). About the study as a whole: In model experiments, roughly one uniquely barcoded TCR beta cDNA molecule per two T cells was captured by template switching. Donors of different ages were randomly distributed across sequencing lanes to avoid experimental bias. Donors were grouped into four age groups: young (average approximately 15 years), middle-aged (under 40), aged (about 60) and long-lived (approximately 75). For two donors (one aged 18 to 29 and one aged 80 or older), the study analyzed two additional independent replicas of 1 million unique cDNA reads from the same blood draw. To track age-related changes in TCR beta repertoire diversity, the study relied on deep sequencing normalized with unique cDNA molecular identifiers.

Summary of the overall study and its limitations: Because profiling used bulk unsorted PBMCs, naive and antigen-experienced compartments could not be compared conclusively. Observed TCR beta diversity per million T cells fell roughly linearly with age, and a significant reduction was already apparent by age roughly 41. Estimates of total diversity based on one million sequenced T cells were considered lower bounds and underestimates. Compared with the aged group, the long-lived group had more naive CD4+ T cells, fewer expanded clones and increased TCR diversity, a pattern suggesting age selection. There was a strong correlation between observed TCR beta diversity and the percentage of naive T cells measured by flow cytometry. Donor CMV infection status was unknown, potentially confounding age-related changes in expanded clonotypes.

Donors were a few dozen systemically healthy Caucasian individuals from Russia aged roughly 6 to 100 years. Around 10 milliliters of peripheral blood were collected from each donor into EDTA-treated Vacutainer tubes. Ficoll-Paque density-gradient centrifugation was used to isolate PBMCs, with at least 7 million obtained per sample. Total RNA, at least 6 micrograms per sample, was extracted from PBMCs with Trizol reagent. The percentages of naive CD45RAhigh/CD27high T cells were determined by flow cytometry on a PBMC aliquot from every donor. CDR1 MNHEY and CDR2 SVGAGI were looked up in the germline V gene. The CDR3 has 15 amino acids, counting the end cysteine and phenylalanine. The retained sequence is limited to the CDR3, 45 bases, with the frame set at the first base.

What was sequenced was blood. Recombination linked TRBV6-5 to TRBJ2-7, with the D gene call left open. The J call is uncertain, as TRBJ2-5 better fits the DNA end. The clonotype comes from a woman aged 55-70 years in good health. The CDR3 reads CASSYDYLKIETQYF. The sequence in DNA is TGTGCCAGCAGTTACGATTACTTAAAGATAGAGACCCAGTACTTC.